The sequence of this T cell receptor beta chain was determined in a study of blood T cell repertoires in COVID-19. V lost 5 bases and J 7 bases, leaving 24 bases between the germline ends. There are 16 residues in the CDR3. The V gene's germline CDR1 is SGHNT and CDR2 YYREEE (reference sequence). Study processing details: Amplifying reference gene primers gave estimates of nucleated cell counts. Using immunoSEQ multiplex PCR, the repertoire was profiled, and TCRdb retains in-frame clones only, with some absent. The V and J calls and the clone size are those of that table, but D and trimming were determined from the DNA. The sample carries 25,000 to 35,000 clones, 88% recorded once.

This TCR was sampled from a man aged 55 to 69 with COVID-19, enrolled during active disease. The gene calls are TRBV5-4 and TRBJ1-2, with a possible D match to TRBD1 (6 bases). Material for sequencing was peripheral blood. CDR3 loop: CASRLNDRFDDGGYTF. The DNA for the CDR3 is TGTGCCAGCAGACTTAACGACAGGTTCGATGATGGTGGCTACACCTTC.